This is a list of T cell receptor beta chains from one sample in a study of T cells in localized non-small cell lung cancer. The data were produced by immunoSEQ multiplex PCR, yet TCRdb's version contains in-frame clones alone and is incomplete. The top ten clones hold more than 7% of a sample with about 2,200 clones, roughly a quarter of them seen once. The input for sequencing was lung tumor tissue, taken before any cancer treatment. Source of these receptors: a man aged 35 to 69 with stage III lung adenocarcinoma. Both conserved end residues are part of each CDR3. Each record gives: J gene, clone size, V gene, D gene, CDR3 protein, CDR3 DNA. The D gene is left open where the match is weak. Part of the rows lack a size; the others show once, few, many or a class for expanded clones.

TRBJ2-1,NA,TRBV11-3,TRBD1,CASSSDMGTGWDEQFF,TGTGCCAGCAGCTCCGACATGGGGACAGGGTGGGATGAGCAGTTCTTC
TRBJ1-6,NA,TRBV25-1,NA,CASSVLGLSNSPLHF,TGTGCCAGCAGTGTTCTGGGTTTGAGTAATTCACCCCTCCACTTT
TRBJ1-1,few,TRBV19,TRBD1,CASSAGGTNTEAFF,TGTGCCAGTTCAGCAGGGGGAACGAACACTGAAGCTTTCTTT
TRBJ1-2,large,TRBV29-1,TRBD1,CSVWTGAAYGYTF,TGCAGCGTTTGGACAGGGGCCGCCTATGGCTACACCTTC
TRBJ1-5,NA,TRBV30,NA,CAWSDPNRERGQPQHF,TGTGCCTGGAGCGACCCGAACAGGGAGAGAGGACAGCCCCAGCATTTT
TRBJ1-3,few,TRBV6-8,TRBD1,CASSDSKPRGRTGNTIYF,TGTGCCAGCAGTGACTCGAAACCCAGGGGGCGGACTGGAAACACCATATATTTT
TRBJ2-5,NA,TRBV25-1,TRBD2,CASSGATSGARETQYF,TGTGCCAGCAGTGGGGCGACTAGCGGGGCTCGAGAGACCCAGTACTTC
TRBJ1-1,few,TRBV6-8,NA,CASSAVPEGTEAFF,TGTGCCAGCAGCGCCGTCCCGGAGGGCACTGAAGCTTTCTTT
TRBJ1-1,few,TRBV9,NA,CASSVSMNTEAFF,TGTGCCAGCAGCGTGAGCATGAACACTGAAGCTTTCTTT
TRBJ1-1,NA,TRBV19,TRBD1,CASSPRQGAGVNTEAFF,TGTGCCAGTAGTCCCCGACAGGGGGCGGGGGTGAACACTGAAGCTTTCTTT
TRBJ2-2,medium-sized,TRBV6-1,NA,CAISEGDTNTGELFF,TGTGCCATCAGTGAAGGGGACACCAACACCGGGGAGCTGTTTTTT
TRBJ2-2,medium-sized,TRBV6-8,NA,CASSLNNANTGELFF,TGTGCCAGCAGTTTAAATAACGCGAACACCGGGGAGCTGTTTTTT
TRBJ1-3,NA,TRBV6-8,NA,CATTETPPGSPGNTIYF,TGTGCCACCACGGAAACCCCTCCGGGTTCGCCCGGAAACACCATATATTTT
TRBJ2-7,NA,TRBV12-2,NA,CATSQIPSKDEQYF,TGTGCCACCTCCCAGATTCCCTCAAAGGACGAGCAGTACTTC
TRBJ2-1,NA,TRBV30,NA,CAWRAGTSRREQFF,TGTGCCTGGAGGGCCGGGACTTCCCGGCGTGAGCAGTTCTTC
TRBJ2-1,few,TRBV11-3,TRBD1,CASSLRQGASYNEQFF,TGTGCCAGCAGCTTAAGACAGGGGGCGAGTTACAATGAGCAGTTCTTC
TRBJ1-6,NA,TRBV5-1,TRBD1,CASSRDRGNSPLHF,TGCGCCAGCAGCCGGGACAGGGGGAATTCACCCCTCCACTTT
TRBJ2-2,NA,TRBV30,NA,CAWSVHNTGELFF,TGTGCCTGGAGTGTACACAACACCGGGGAGCTGTTTTTT
TRBJ1-2,NA,TRBV19,TRBD1,CASSTDRALGGYTF,TGTGCCAGTAGTACGGACAGGGCTCTAGGGGGCTACACCTTC
TRBJ2-7,NA,TRBV9,NA,CASRTAWSSYEQYF,TGTGCCAGCAGGACCGCTTGGAGCTCCTACGAGCAGTACTTC
TRBJ2-1,NA,TRBV5-1,TRBD2,CASRASGQVLNEQFF,TGCGCCAGCAGGGCTAGCGGGCAAGTTCTCAATGAGCAGTTCTTC
TRBJ1-2,few,TRBV9,TRBD1,CASNQGGHGYTF,TGTGCCAGCAACCAGGGGGGACATGGCTACACCTTC
TRBJ2-7,NA,TRBV6-8,TRBD2,CASRRTSGGAGQYF,TGTGCCAGCAGAAGGACTAGCGGGGGGGCCGGGCAGTACTTC
TRBJ1-1,few,TRBV7-2,NA,CASSQDRNTEAFF,TGTGCCAGCAGCCAGGACAGGAACACTGAAGCTTTCTTT
TRBJ2-3,NA,TRBV28,TRBD2,CASSFWLAGASDTQYF,TGTGCCAGCAGTTTTTGGCTAGCGGGAGCATCAGATACGCAGTATTTT
TRBJ2-1,NA,TRBV19,TRBD1,CASSIPPGQGADEQFF,TGTGCCAGTAGTATCCCTCCGGGACAGGGGGCTGATGAGCAGTTCTTC
TRBJ1-1,NA,TRBV30,NA,CAGLRNTEAFF,TGTGCCGGCCTCCGGAACACTGAAGCTTTCTTT
TRBJ2-3,NA,TRBV11-3,NA,CASSRSGNTDTQYF,TGTGCCAGCAGTCGAAGTGGGAACACAGATACGCAGTATTTT
TRBJ2-7,NA,TRBV18,TRBD1,CASSPPGQATSYEQYF,TGTGCCAGCTCACCTCCGGGACAGGCAACTTCCTACGAGCAGTACTTC
TRBJ2-2,few,TRBV1,NA,CASSQWGQLTGELFF,TGCGCCAGCAGCCAATGGGGGCAACTCACCGGGGAGCTGTTTTTT
TRBJ2-1,NA,TRBV25-1,NA,CASSGPGGNEQFF,TGTGCCAGCAGTGGGCCTGGTGGCAATGAGCAGTTCTTC
TRBJ1-5,few,TRBV6-7,NA,CASSEAGGQPQHF,TGTGCCAGCAGTGAAGCCGGAGGTCAGCCCCAGCATTTT
TRBJ2-5,once,TRBV25-1,NA,CASSPIGLSQETQYF,TGTGCCAGCAGTCCTATAGGACTAAGCCAAGAGACCCAGTACTTC
TRBJ1-2,NA,TRBV11-3,NA,CASSLVGANYGYTF,TGTGCCAGCAGCTTGGTCGGAGCTAACTATGGCTACACCTTC
TRBJ2-7,medium-sized,TRBV6-8,NA,CASSDRDTSYEQYF,TGTGCCAGCAGTGACCGGGACACCTCCTACGAGCAGTACTTC
TRBJ2-7,few,TRBV6-8,TRBD1,CASRGQGAYEQYF,TGTGCCAGCAGGGGACAGGGGGCCTACGAGCAGTACTTC
TRBJ1-2,NA,TRBV28,NA,CASSYGTLVGYTF,TGTGCCAGCAGTTACGGGACGCTAGTTGGCTACACCTTC
TRBJ1-1,medium-sized,TRBV4-1,TRBD1,CASSQGQGNTEAFF,TGCGCCAGCAGCCAAGGACAGGGAAACACTGAAGCTTTCTTT
TRBJ2-4,NA,TRBV18,TRBD2,CASSPGEGKNIQYF,TGTGCCAGCTCACCAGGGGAGGGCAAAAACATTCAGTACTTC
TRBJ2-5,few,TRBV4-1,NA,CASSRTGGGQMGTQYF,TGCGCCAGCAGCCGGACGGGAGGCGGACAGATGGGGACCCAGTACTTC
TRBJ2-2,few,TRBV9,TRBD2,CASSEISGRANGELFF,TGTGCCAGCAGTGAAATTAGCGGGAGGGCCAACGGGGAGCTGTTTTTT
TRBJ1-6,NA,TRBV9,NA,CASSVVSSYNSPLHF,TGTGCCAGCAGCGTAGTAAGCTCCTATAATTCACCCCTCCACTTT